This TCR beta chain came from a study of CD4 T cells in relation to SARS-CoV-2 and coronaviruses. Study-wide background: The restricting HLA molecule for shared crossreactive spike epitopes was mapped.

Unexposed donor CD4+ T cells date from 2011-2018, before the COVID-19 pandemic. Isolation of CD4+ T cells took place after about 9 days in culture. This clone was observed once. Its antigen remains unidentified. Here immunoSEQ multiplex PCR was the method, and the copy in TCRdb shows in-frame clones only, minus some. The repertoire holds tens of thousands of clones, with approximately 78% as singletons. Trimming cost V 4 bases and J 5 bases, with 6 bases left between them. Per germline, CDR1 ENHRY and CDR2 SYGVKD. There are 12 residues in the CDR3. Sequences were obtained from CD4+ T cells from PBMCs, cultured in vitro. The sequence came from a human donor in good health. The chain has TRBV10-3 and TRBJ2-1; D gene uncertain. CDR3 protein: CAISGVNNEQFF. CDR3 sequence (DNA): TGTGCCATCAGTGGGGTAAACAATGAGCAGTTCTTC.